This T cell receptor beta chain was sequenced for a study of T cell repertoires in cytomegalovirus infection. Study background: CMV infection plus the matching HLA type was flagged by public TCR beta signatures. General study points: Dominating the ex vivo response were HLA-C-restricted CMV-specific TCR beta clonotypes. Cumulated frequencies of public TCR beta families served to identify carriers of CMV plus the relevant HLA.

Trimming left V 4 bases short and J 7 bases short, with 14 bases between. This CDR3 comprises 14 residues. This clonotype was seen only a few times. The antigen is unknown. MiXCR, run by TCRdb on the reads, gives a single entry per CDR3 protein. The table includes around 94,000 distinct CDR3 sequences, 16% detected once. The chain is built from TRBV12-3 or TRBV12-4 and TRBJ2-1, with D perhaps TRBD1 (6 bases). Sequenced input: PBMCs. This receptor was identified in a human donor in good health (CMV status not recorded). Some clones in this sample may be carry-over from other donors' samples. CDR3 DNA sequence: TGTGCCAGCAGTTACCCGGGACATGGGAATGAGCAGTTCTTC. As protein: CASSYPGHGNEQFF.